Each of the 18 T cell receptor beta chains below was sequenced from the same sample in a study of T cell responses to AZD1222 COVID-19 vaccine. Profiling relied on immunoSEQ multiplex PCR, and the TCRdb table lists in-frame clones only, not all of them. The table records roughly 200,000 clones, around 94% of them present only once. The sequenced sample was peripheral blood, obtained 28 days after the second dose of the MenACWY control vaccine. All receptors come from an adult who received the MenACWY meningococcal vaccine as a control.

The chain links TRBV27 to TRBJ1-2; D gene unclear. Germline assignment: CDR1 MNHEY and CDR2 SMNVEV (reference sequence). V was pared by 3 bases and J by 6 bases, with 11 bases between. This CDR3 is 13 amino acids long. The CDR3 sequence is CASSFGSFDGYTF. CDR3 nucleotides: TGTGCCAGCAGTTTTGGTTCGTTCGATGGCTACACCTTC.

To note about this clone: Because the CDR3's place on the DNA is in doubt, the DNA is left out and the CDR3 is given as listed by TCRdb. V gene TRBV19 combines with J gene TRBJ1-4. The CDR3 is 17 residues long, counting both termini. CDR1 is LNHDA and CDR2 is SQIVND in the germline V gene (reference sequence). The CDR3 is CASSTYFRGLGDEKLFF.

This CDR3 reads CASRDPGANVLTF. In DNA, the CDR3 is TGTGCCAGCAGGGATCCTGGGGCCAACGTCCTGACTTTC. The chain joins TRBV7-3 to TRBJ2-6, with D unclear. Germline CDR1 reads SGHTA; CDR2 reads FQGTGA. Trimming cost V 6 bases and J 2 bases, with 5 bases left between them. The CDR3 has 13 residues.

This clone was found a few times. The V gene is TRBV5-1, the J gene TRBJ1-1; 9 positions agree with TRBD1. The CDR3 covers 15 residues. CDR1 and CDR2 from the germline V gene are SGHRS and YFSETQ. The junction had 5 bases not matched to a gene; V was cut back by 4 bases and J by 1 base. The CDR3 region is CASSTGGSANTEAFF. The CDR3 nucleotides are TGCGCCAGCAGCACAGGGGGCAGTGCGAACACTGAAGCTTTCTTT. Based on the CDR3 plus reference TRBV5-1 and TRBJ1-1, the full variable domain is KAGVTQTPRYLIKTRGQQVTLSCSPISGHRSVSWYQQTPGQGLQFLFEYFSETQRNKGNFPGRFSGRQFSNSRSEMNVSTLELGDSALYLCASSTGGSANTEAFFGQGTRLTVV.

CDR3 DNA sequence: TGTGCCTGGAGTGTTACAGCGCTAAGTTCCGAGCAGTACTTC. Its translation: CAWSVTALSSEQYF. The J gene is TRBJ2-7, the V gene TRBV30; D is unclear. V lost 0 bases and J 6 bases, leaving 15 bases between the germline ends. Germline-derived CDR1 and CDR2 are GTSNPN and SVGIG (reference sequence). The CDR3 runs 14 residues. The full variable domain, rest sourced from reference TRBV30 and TRBJ2-7, is SQTIHQWPATLVQPVGSPLSLECTVEGTSNPNLYWYRQAAGRGLQLLFYSVGIGQISSEVPQNLSASRPQDRQFILSSKKLLLSDSGFYLCAWSVTALSSEQYFGPGTRLTVT.

The chain uses TRBV18 and TRBJ1-2; no clear D. CDR1 is KGHSH and CDR2 is LQKENI in the germline V gene. V was trimmed by 2 bases and J by 2 bases, leaving 6 bases between them. This CDR3 comprises 13 residues. CDR3 loop: CASSPGFNYGYTF. The CDR3 nucleotides are TGTGCCAGCTCACCAGGGTTCAACTATGGCTACACCTTC.

The J gene is TRBJ2-7, the V gene TRBV2; D possibly corresponds to TRBD2 (6 bases). The CDR3 length is 16 residues. Trimming cost V 6 bases and J 4 bases, with 22 bases left between them. CDR1 SNHLY and CDR2 FYNNEI come from the germline V gene. The CDR3 region is CASRTGTPLMIYEQYF. CDR3 bases: TGTGCCAGCAGGACCGGGACTCCCCTGATGATATACGAGCAGTACTTC.

This sequence joins TRBV7-9 and TRBJ2-5, with a weak D call TRBD2 (7 bases). V was clipped by 5 bases and J by 13 bases, with 17 bases between them. The CDR3 is 12 residues long. Germline assignment: CDR1 SEHNR and CDR2 FQNEAQ (reference sequence). The CDR3 DNA is TGTGCCAGCAGCACACCCGGGGGGCCCCGGTACTTC. Translation gives CASSTPGGPRYF. Full variable domain (remainder filled in from reference TRBV7-9 and TRBJ2-5): DTGVSQNPRHKITKRGQNVTFRCDPISEHNRLYWYRQTLGQGPEFLTYFQNEAQLEKSRLLSDRFSAERPKGSFSTLEIQRTEQGDSAMYLCASSTPGGPRYFGPGTRLLVL.

The chain joins TRBV2 to TRBJ2-1, with 9 nucleotides matching TRBD2. V dropped 10 bases and J dropped 5; count of bases not matched to a gene: 12. Germline CDR1 is SNHLY and CDR2 is FYNNEI. The CDR3 has 15 amino acids. The CDR3 DNA follows: TGTGCCACCTACAGACTAGCGGAGGGGAACAATGAGCAGTTCTTC. Protein: CATYRLAEGNNEQFF.

The chain links TRBV27 to TRBJ2-3, with D tentatively TRBD2 (6 bases). Germline assignment: CDR1 MNHEY and CDR2 SMNVEV (reference sequence). The CDR3 extends over 14 amino acids. Trimming removed 2 bases at V and 5 bases at J, with 11 bases between. This chain's CDR3 is CASSLREPEDTQYF. CDR3 nucleotide sequence: TGTGCCAGCAGTTTACGGGAGCCCGAAGATACGCAGTATTTT.

CDR3 region: CASSSLVTDTQYF. DNA of the CDR3: TGTGCCAGCAGCTCTCTAGTCACAGATACGCAGTATTTT. This chain uses TRBV7-2 with TRBJ2-3; D is unresolved. Trimming took 4 bases from V and 2 from J, leaving 7 bases between them. Germline CDR1 and CDR2: SGHTA and FQGNSA. This CDR3 region has 13 residues.

The gene calls are TRBV19 and TRBJ2-1; D gene unclear. The length of the CDR3 is 18 residues. CDR1 and CDR2 (germline): LNHDA, SQIVND (reference sequence). V dropped 3 bases and J dropped 4 bases, with 22 bases sitting between them. The CDR3 sequence: CASSIRLRKWVGYNEQFF. In nucleotides, the CDR3 is TGTGCCAGTAGTATCCGCCTACGCAAGTGGGTTGGGTACAATGAGCAGTTCTTC.

The table lists this clone with a count of one. The DNA of the CDR3 is TGTGCCAGCAGCTTCCAAGAGAATTCACCCCTCCACTTT. This gives the protein CASSFQENSPLHF. This chain joins TRBV7-9 and TRBJ1-6; D ambiguous. The germline V gene encodes CDR1 SEHNR and CDR2 FQNEAQ (reference sequence). The germline V and J ends were trimmed by 3 bases and 7 bases, with 7 bases remaining between them. The CDR3 spans 13 residues.

V and J are TRBV7-2 and TRBJ2-7; D remains ambiguous. V was clipped by 1 base and J by 0 bases, with 7 bases between them. Germline V gives CDR1 SGHTA, CDR2 FQGNSA. The CDR3 is 14 residues long. CDR3 sequence (DNA): TGTGCCAGCAGCTTAGGCGCCCTCTCCTACGAGCAGTACTTC. Translated, it gives CASSLGALSYEQYF.

This clone was recorded once. This sequence joins TRBV30 and TRBJ1-1; no firm D call. V lost 2 bases and J lost 1, with 8 bases in between. CDR1 and CDR2 from the germline V gene are GTSNPN and SVGIG (reference sequence). The CDR3 is 13 amino acids. The CDR3 spells CAWSPKRNTEAFF. CDR3 DNA: TGTGCCTGGAGTCCAAAGAGGAACACTGAAGCTTTCTTT.

The chain recombines TRBV5-1 with TRBJ2-3, with D unresolved. V was clipped by 4 bases and J by 0 bases, with 9 bases between them. Germline CDR1 is SGHRS and CDR2 is YFSETQ. The CDR3 runs to 14 residues. The CDR3 DNA reads as TGCGCCAGCAGCGTTGATTATAGCACAGATACGCAGTATTTT. It is translated as CASSVDYSTDTQYF.

V usage is TRBV27 and J usage is TRBJ2-7; the match to TRBD2 covers 8 bases. The CDR3 has 14 amino acids. Looked up from germline, CDR1 is MNHEY and CDR2 is SMNVEV (reference sequence). V shed 5 bases, J shed 3 bases, and the junction held 6 bases outside the gene matches. CDR3 sequence reads: CASSTGLAGYEQYF. CDR3 nucleotide sequence: TGTGCCAGCAGTACAGGACTAGCTGGCTACGAGCAGTACTTC.

This rearrangement joins TRBV6-2 or TRBV6-3 to TRBJ2-3; 10 bases match TRBD1. This CDR3 spans 14 amino acids. Germline V CDR1 and CDR2: MNHEY, SVGEGT. V shed 5 bases, J shed 6 bases, and the junction held 5 bases outside the gene matches. The CDR3 reads CASSPGQGKDTQYF. Written as DNA, the CDR3 is TGTGCCAGCAGTCCGGGACAGGGGAAGGATACGCAGTATTTT.